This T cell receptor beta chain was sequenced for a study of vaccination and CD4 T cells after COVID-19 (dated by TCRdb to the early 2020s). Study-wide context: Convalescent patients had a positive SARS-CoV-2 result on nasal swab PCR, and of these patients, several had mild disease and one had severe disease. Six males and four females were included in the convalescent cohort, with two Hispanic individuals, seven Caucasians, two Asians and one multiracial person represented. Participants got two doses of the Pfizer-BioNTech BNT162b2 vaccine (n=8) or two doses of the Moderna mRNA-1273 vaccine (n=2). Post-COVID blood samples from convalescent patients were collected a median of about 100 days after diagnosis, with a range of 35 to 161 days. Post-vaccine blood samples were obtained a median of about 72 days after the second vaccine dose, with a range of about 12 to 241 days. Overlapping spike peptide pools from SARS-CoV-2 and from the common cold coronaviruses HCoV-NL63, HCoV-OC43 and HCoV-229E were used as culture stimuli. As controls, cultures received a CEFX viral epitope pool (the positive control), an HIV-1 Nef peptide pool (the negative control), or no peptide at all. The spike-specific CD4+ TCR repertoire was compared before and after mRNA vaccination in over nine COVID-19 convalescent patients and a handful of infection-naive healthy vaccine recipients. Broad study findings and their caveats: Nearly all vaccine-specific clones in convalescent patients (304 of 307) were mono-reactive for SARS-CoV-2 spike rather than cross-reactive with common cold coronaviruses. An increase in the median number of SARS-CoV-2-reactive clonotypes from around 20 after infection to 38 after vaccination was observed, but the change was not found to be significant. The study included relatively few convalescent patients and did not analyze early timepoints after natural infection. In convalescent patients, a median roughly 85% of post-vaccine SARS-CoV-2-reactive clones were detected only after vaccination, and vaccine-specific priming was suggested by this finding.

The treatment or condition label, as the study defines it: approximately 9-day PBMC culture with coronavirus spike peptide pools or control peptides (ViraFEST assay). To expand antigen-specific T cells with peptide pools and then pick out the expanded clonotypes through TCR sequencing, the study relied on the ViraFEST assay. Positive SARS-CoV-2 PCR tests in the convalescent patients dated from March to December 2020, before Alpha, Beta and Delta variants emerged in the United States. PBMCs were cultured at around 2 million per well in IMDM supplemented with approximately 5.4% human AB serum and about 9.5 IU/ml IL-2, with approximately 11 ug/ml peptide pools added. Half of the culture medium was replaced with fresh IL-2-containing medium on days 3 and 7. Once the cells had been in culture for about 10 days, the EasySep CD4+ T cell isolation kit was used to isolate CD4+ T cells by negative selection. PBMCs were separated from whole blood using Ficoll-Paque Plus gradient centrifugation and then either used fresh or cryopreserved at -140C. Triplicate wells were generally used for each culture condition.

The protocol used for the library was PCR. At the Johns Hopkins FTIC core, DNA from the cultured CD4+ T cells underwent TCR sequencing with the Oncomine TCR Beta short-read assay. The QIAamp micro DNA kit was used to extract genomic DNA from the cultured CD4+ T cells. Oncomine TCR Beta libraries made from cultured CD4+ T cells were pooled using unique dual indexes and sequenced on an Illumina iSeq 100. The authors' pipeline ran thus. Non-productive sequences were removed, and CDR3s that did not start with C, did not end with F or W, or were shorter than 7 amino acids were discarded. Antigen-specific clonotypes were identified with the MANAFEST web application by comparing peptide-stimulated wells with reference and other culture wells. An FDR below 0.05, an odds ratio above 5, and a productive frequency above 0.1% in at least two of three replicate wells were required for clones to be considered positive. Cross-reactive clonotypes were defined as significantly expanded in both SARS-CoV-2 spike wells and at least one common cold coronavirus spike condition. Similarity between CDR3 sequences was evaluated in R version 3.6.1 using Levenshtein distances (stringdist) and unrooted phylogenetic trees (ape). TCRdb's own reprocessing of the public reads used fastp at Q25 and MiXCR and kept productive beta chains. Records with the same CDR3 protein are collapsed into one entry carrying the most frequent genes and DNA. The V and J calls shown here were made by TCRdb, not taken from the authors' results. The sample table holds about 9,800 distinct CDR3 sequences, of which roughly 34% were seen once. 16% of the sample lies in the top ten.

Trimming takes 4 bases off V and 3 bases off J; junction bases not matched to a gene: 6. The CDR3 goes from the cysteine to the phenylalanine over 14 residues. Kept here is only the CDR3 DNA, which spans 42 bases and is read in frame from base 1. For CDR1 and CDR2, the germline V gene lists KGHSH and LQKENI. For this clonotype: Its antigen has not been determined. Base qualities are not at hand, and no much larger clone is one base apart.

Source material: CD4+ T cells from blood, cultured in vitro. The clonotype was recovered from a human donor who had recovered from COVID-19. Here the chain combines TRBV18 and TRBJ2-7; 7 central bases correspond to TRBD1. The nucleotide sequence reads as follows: TGTGCCAGCTCACTAGACAGGGTAGGCTACGAGCAGTACTTC. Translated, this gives CASSLDRVGYEQYF. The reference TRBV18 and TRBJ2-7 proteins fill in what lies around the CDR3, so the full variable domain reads NAGVMQNPRHLVRRRGQEARLRCSPMKGHSHVYWYRQLPEEGLKFMVYLQKENIIDESGMPKERFSAEFPKEGPSILRIQQVVRGDSAAYFCASSLDRVGYEQYFGPGTRLTVT.